Included here is one T cell receptor (beta chain) sequence, with context. Its antigen is still unknown. The donor population consisted of healthy HIV-negative adults with no recent acute infections or vaccinations. Germline CDR1 is SGHVS and CDR2 is FNYEAQ. The CDR3 consists of 16 residues. Trimming pared 1 base from V and 5 bases from J, leaving 17 bases between. These data come from a study of shared clonotypes between healthy human individuals. Each subset's genomic DNA was split evenly across several immunoSEQ plates. Sequencing was performed with immunoSEQ multiplex PCR; in TCRdb, only in-frame clones are kept and a portion is missing. The table includes approximately 2.5 million clones, more than 80% detected once. Study findings and constraints: Naive subsets tended to show greater estimated richness than memory subsets. Only blood samples were collected, and tissue repertoires likely differ.

This TCR came from a man younger than 30 in good health. The chain carries TRBV7-6 and TRBJ2-5, with D possibly TRBD1 on 5 matching bases. The sequenced sample was naive CD4+ T cells sorted from blood. As to subset: CD45RA+ positively selected. CDR3 DNA: TGTGCCAGCAGCTTAGGCCTGCAGGGTGGCGCGGAGACCCAGTACTTC. As protein: CASSLGLQGGAETQYF. Drawing the rest from reference TRBV7-6 and TRBJ2-5, the complete variable domain is GAGVSQSPRYKVTKRGQDVALRCDPISGHVSLYWYRQALGQGPEFLTYFNYEAQQDKSGLPNDRFSAERPEGSISTLTIQRTEQRDSAMYRCASSLGLQGGAETQYFGPGTRLLVL.